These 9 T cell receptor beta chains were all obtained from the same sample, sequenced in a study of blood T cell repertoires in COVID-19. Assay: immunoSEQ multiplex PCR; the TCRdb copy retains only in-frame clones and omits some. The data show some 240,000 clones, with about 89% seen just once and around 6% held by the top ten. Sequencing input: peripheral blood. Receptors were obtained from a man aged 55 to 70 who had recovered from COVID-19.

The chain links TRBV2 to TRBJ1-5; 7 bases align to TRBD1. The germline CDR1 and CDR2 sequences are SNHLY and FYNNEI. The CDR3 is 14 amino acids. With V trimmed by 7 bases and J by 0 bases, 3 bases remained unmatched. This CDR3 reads CASNGDSSNQPQHF. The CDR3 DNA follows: TGTGCCAGCAACGGGGACAGTAGCAATCAGCCCCAGCATTTT.

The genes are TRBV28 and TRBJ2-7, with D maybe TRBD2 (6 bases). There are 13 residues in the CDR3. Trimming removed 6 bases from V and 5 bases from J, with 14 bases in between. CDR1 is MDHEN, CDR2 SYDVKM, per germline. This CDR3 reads CASSSRRVHEQYF. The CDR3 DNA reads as TGTGCCAGCAGCTCAAGGAGGGTCCACGAGCAGTACTTC.

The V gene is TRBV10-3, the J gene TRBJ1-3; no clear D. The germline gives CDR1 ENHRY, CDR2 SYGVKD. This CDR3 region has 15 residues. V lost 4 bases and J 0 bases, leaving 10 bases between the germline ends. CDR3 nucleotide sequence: TGTGCCATCAGTGTTGGACGGGACTCTGGAAACACCATATATTTT. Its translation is CAISVGRDSGNTIYF.

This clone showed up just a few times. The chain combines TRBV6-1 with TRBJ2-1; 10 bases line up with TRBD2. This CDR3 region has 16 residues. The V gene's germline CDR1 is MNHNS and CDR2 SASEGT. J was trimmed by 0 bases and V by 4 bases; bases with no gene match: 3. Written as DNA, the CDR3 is TGTGCCAGCAGTGGTAGACTAGCGGGCTCCTACAATGAGCAGTTCTTC. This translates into CASSGRLAGSYNEQFF.

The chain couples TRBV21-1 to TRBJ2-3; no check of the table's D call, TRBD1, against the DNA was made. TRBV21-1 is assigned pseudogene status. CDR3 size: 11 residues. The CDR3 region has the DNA TGTGCCAGCAGTGGCCGAAATACGCAGTATTTT. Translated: CASSGRNTQYF.

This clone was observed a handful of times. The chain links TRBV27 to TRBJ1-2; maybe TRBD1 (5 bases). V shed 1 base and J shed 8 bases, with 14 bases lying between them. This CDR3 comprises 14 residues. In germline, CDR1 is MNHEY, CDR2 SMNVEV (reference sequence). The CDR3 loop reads CASSLWGTAAGYTF. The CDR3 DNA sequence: TGTGCCAGCAGTTTATGGGGGACTGCCGCGGGCTACACCTTC.

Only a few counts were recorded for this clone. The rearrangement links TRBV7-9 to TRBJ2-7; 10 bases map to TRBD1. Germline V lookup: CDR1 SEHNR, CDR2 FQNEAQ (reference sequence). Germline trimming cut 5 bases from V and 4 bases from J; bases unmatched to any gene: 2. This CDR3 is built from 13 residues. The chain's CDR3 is CASSRTGGYEQYF. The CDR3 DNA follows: TGTGCCAGCAGCCGGACAGGGGGATACGAGCAGTACTTC.

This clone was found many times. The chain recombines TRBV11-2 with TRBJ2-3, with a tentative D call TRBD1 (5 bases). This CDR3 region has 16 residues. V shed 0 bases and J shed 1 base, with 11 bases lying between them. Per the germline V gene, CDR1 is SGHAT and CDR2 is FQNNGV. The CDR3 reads CASSLEGQFGTDTQYF. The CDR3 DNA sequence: TGTGCCAGCAGCTTAGAGGGGCAATTTGGCACAGATACGCAGTATTTT.

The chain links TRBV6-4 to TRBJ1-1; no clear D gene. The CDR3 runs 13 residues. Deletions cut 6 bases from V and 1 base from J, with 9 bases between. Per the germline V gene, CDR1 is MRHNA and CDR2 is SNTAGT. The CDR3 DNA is TGTGCCAGCAGCGAGGACTCGAACACTGAAGCTTTCTTT. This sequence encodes CASSEDSNTEAFF.